A single TCR beta chain is shown here with its context. Germline loops: CDR1 SGHTA, CDR2 FQGNSA. V was trimmed by 5 bases and J by 8 bases, leaving 12 bases between them. CDR3 length equals 12 residues. This record comes from a study of blood T cell repertoires in COVID-19. Study background: Sample material is recorded as cDNA or gDNA derived from T cells, B-cell-depleted T cells, or PBMCs.

Authors' processing steps: The assay estimated nucleated cells by amplifying reference gene primers. TCRdb's copy holds only in-frame clones and misses some; the assay was immunoSEQ multiplex PCR. D and trimming come from the DNA, and the V and J calls and clone size come from that table. The sample holds about 140,000 clones, around 80% seen once. Ages ranged from about 18 to 89 years, with residence in fewer than 25 US areas. Shortly before study entry, within 2 weeks, exposed participants had met a COVID-19 case. The chain uses TRBV7-2 and TRBJ1-2; D is perhaps TRBD1 (6 bases). Sequencing was carried out using PBMCs or T cells enriched from blood (not recorded which). The clonotype originates from a man in his 70s who had been exposed to COVID-19. CDR3 coding DNA: TGTGCCAGCAGCCTCGAGACAGGCGGCTACACCTTC. This codes for CASSLETGGYTF. Looking up the rest from reference TRBV7-2 and TRBJ1-2 gives the full variable domain: GAGVSQSPSNKVTEKGKDVELRCDPISGHTALYWYRQSLGQGLEFLIYFQGNSAPDKSGLPSDRFSAERTGGSVSTLTIQRTQQEDSAVYLCASSLETGGYTFGSGTRLTVV.